This T cell receptor beta chain stems from a study of T cell changes during pregnancy in multiple sclerosis. With 5 bases clipped from V and 4 bases from J, the junction kept 4 bases outside the gene matches. Germline CDR1 and CDR2: SNHLY and FYNNEI. The CDR3 totals 13 residues. Profiled with immunoSEQ multiplex PCR; TCRdb holds only in-frame clones, not every one. Found here are more than 80,000 clones, about 89% of them singletons; the top ten hold roughly 4%. This clone was counted a few times. This chain links TRBV2 with TRBJ1-2; 7 nucleotides agree with TRBD1. The input for sequencing was PBMCs, taken in the first trimester of pregnancy. This receptor was taken from a female donor in good health, serving as a control in a pregnancy study. Some clones in this sample may be carry-over from other donors' samples. Written as DNA, the CDR3 is TGTGCCAGCAGTTTCGGGACAGTCTATGGCTACACCTTC. As protein: CASSFGTVYGYTF.